A single sample gave rise to the 19 T cell receptor beta chains below, sequenced in a study of blood T cell repertoires in COVID-19. The protocol was immunoSEQ multiplex PCR, while the TCRdb copy is restricted to in-frame clones and leaves out a portion. The table records roughly 250,000 clones, 70% to 90% of them present only once. The material sequenced was PBMCs or T cells enriched from blood (not recorded which). Receptors were obtained from a woman aged 25 to 39 who had recovered from COVID-19.

The CDR3 here is CASSQAVAGNEQFF. In DNA form, the CDR3 reads TGTGCCAGCAGCCAAGCCGTTGCGGGGAATGAGCAGTTCTTC. The rearrangement links TRBV6-6 to TRBJ2-1; D perhaps matches TRBD2 (6 bases). V was trimmed by 6 bases and J by 7 bases, leaving 16 bases between them. This CDR3 region has 14 residues. Germline values: CDR1 MNHNY, CDR2 SVGAGI (reference sequence).

The chain links TRBV6-5 to TRBJ2-5; a weak D match, TRBD1 (5 bases). This CDR3 has 15 amino acids. Germline CDR1 and CDR2: MNHEY and SVGAGI. V was clipped by 5 bases and J by 5 bases, with 18 bases between them. CDR3 sequence (DNA): TGTGCCAGCAGTCCCCTCCGGACATTCTCGGAGACCCAGTACTTC. Its translation: CASSPLRTFSETQYF.

The gene calls are TRBV4-1 and TRBJ1-4; no reliable D call. The CDR3 runs 13 residues. Germline lookup yields CDR1 MGHRA and CDR2 YSYEKL. Trimming removed 1 base at V and 4 bases at J, with 4 bases between. The CDR3 sequence: CASSQVLNEKLFF. CDR3 sequence (DNA): TGCGCCAGCAGCCAAGTACTTAATGAAAAACTGTTTTTT.

This chain joins TRBV7-9 and TRBJ1-4; 9 nucleotides align to TRBD1. CDR1 and CDR2 (germline): SEHNR, FQNEAQ (reference sequence). The CDR3 contains 15 residues. CDR3 in amino acids: CGYRDRETTNEKLFF. CDR3 bases: TGTGGCTACCGGGACAGGGAGACAACTAATGAAAAACTGTTTTTT.

The table lists this clone with a few counts. This chain connects TRBV19 to TRBJ1-6, with D perhaps matching TRBD1 (6 bases). Germline-derived CDR1 and CDR2 are LNHDA and SQIVND (reference sequence). Deletions cut 5 bases from V and 6 bases from J, with 8 bases between. The CDR3 has 13 amino acids. This chain's CDR3 is CASSLRGNSPLHF. Written as DNA, the CDR3 is TGTGCCAGTAGTCTCAGGGGTAATTCACCCCTCCACTTT.

This chain uses TRBV7-9 with TRBJ1-2, with D unresolved. The CDR3 extends over 11 amino acids. Trimming shortened V by 4 bases and J by 8 bases, and 8 bases separated the two germline ends. Germline CDR1 and CDR2: SEHNR and FQNEAQ (reference sequence). CDR3 sequence: CASSSIAGYTF. The CDR3 bases are TGTGCCAGCAGCTCCATTGCGGGCTACACCTTC.

This chain links TRBV24-1 with TRBJ2-2, with D perhaps TRBD2 (6 bases). Germline V CDR1 and CDR2: KGHDR, SFDVKD. V lost 3 bases and J 5 bases, leaving 21 bases between the germline ends. This CDR3 is built from 18 residues. DNA of the CDR3: TGTGCCACCAGTGATCTACTACCCGGGACTTCGGGAACCGGGGAGCTGTTTTTT. This encodes CATSDLLPGTSGTGELFF.

This chain connects TRBV3-1 (or the pseudogene TRBV3-2) to TRBJ2-5; maybe TRBD2 (6 bases). Germline CDR1 and CDR2: LGHDT and YNNKEL (reference sequence). The CDR3 is 15 amino acids. V was clipped by 0 bases and J by 5 bases, with 13 bases between them. The CDR3 nucleotides are TGTGCCAGCAGCCAAGAAAGTAAGCGGGTCGAGACCCAGTACTTC. This sequence encodes CASSQESKRVETQYF.

This clone was observed a handful of times. The genes are TRBV19 and TRBJ1-1, with TRBD1 identical over 10 bases. This CDR3 is built from 15 residues. The V gene end was trimmed by 9 bases and the J gene end by 5 bases; junction bases not matched to a gene: 12. The V gene's germline CDR1 is LNHDA and CDR2 SQIVND (reference sequence). The CDR3 spells CASRTRDRGWTEAFF. As DNA, the CDR3 is TGTGCCAGCAGGACCCGGGACAGGGGTTGGACTGAAGCTTTCTTT. Variable domain in full (rest from reference TRBV19 and TRBJ1-1): DGGITQSPKYLFRKEGQNVTLSCEQNLNHDAMYWYRQDPGQGLRLIYYSQIVNDFQKGDIAEGYSVSREKKESFPLTVTSAQKNPTAFYLCASRTRDRGWTEAFFGQGTRLTVV.

This chain connects TRBV6-1 to TRBJ1-2, with 8 bases aligning to TRBD1. J was trimmed by 4 bases and V by 0 bases; bases with no gene match: 7. The CDR3 is 16 residues long. The V gene's germline CDR1 is MNHNS and CDR2 SASEGT. CDR3 nucleotide sequence: TGTGCCAGCAGTGAAGCCCCTGGGACAGGCTCCTATGGCTACACCTTC. The encoded protein is CASSEAPGTGSYGYTF.

The count of this clone is one. This chain uses TRBV6-5 with TRBJ1-5; 7 positions match TRBD1. This CDR3 comprises 15 residues. With V trimmed by 6 bases and J by 8 bases, 13 bases remained unmatched. From germline, CDR1 is MNHEY and CDR2 SVGAGI. As DNA, the CDR3 is TGTGCCAGCAGCTTCAGGGGGGTGGATGCGGAGCCCCAGCATTTT. This translates into CASSFRGVDAEPQHF.

This clone was recorded only once. The V gene is TRBV3-1 (or the pseudogene TRBV3-2), the J gene TRBJ2-1; 9 bases are a match to TRBD1. In germline, CDR1 is LGHDT, CDR2 YNNKEL (reference sequence). CDR3 size: 15 residues. With 4 bases clipped from V and 5 bases from J, the junction kept 6 bases outside the gene matches. The CDR3: CASSPWTGANNEQFF. The CDR3 DNA reads as TGTGCCAGCAGCCCCTGGACAGGGGCTAACAATGAGCAGTTCTTC.

The V gene is TRBV6-5, the J gene TRBJ1-1; weak D call: TRBD1 (5 bases). Germline V gene data show CDR1 as MNHEY and CDR2 as SVGAGI. The CDR3 sequence is 13 residues long. V lost 2 bases and J 7 bases, leaving 11 bases between the germline ends. In nucleotides, the CDR3 is TGTGCCAGCAGTTACGGGCGGGGGGATGAAGCTTTCTTT. Encoded protein: CASSYGRGDEAFF.

This chain links TRBV19 with TRBJ2-7, with TRBD1 matching 7 bases. V was clipped by 10 bases and J by 4 bases; unmatched bases: 4. CDR3 length: 11 residues. Germline V gives CDR1 LNHDA, CDR2 SQIVND (reference sequence). The CDR3 DNA sequence: TGTGCCACCGGGACAGCTTACGAGCAGTACTTC. Translation: CATGTAYEQYF.

The chain is built from TRBV7-2 and TRBJ1-6; TRBD1 aligns across 9 bases. Germline trimming cut 5 bases from V and 8 bases from J; bases unmatched to any gene: 7. The CDR3 is 15 amino acids. Germline CDR1 reads SGHTA; CDR2 reads FQGNSA. CDR3 DNA sequence: TGTGCCAGCAGCCCTTCGGGACAGGGCTATTCACCCCTCCACTTT. Translation gives CASSPSGQGYSPLHF.

The V and J genes are TRBV28 and TRBJ2-5; 8 bases match TRBD2. Germline V CDR1 and CDR2: MDHEN, SYDVKM. The CDR3 is 13 residues long. V was pared by 6 bases and J by 5 bases, with 5 bases of the junction left unmatched. In nucleotides, the CDR3 is TGTGCCAGCAGCCCCCGGACTAGCGAGACCCAGTACTTC. Translation: CASSPRTSETQYF.

V usage is TRBV18 and J usage is TRBJ1-1, with D possibly TRBD1 on 5 matching bases. Germline CDR1 reads KGHSH; CDR2 reads LQKENI. Trimming removed 2 bases from V and 3 bases from J, with 7 bases in between. This CDR3 comprises 13 residues. The CDR3, as DNA: TGTGCCAGCTCACCATTACAGGACACTGAAGCTTTCTTT. Translating it yields CASSPLQDTEAFF.

The chain employs TRBV11-2 and TRBJ1-3; no clear D. Germline CDR1 SGHAT, CDR2 FQNNGV. The V gene lost 4 bases and the J gene lost 8 bases, with 12 bases spanning the gap. The CDR3 has 13 residues. The CDR3, as DNA: TGTGCCAGCAGCTCAGACACGGGTCACACCATATATTTT. Its protein is CASSSDTGHTIYF.

The J gene is TRBJ2-5, the V gene TRBV5-4; maybe TRBD1 (6 bases). V lost 3 bases and J 5 bases, leaving 11 bases between the germline ends. The CDR3 has 13 amino acids. From germline, CDR1 is SGHNT and CDR2 YYREEE (reference sequence). CDR3 coding DNA: TGTGCCAGCAGCTGGACAGTGACTGAGACCCAGTACTTC. Translating gives CASSWTVTETQYF.